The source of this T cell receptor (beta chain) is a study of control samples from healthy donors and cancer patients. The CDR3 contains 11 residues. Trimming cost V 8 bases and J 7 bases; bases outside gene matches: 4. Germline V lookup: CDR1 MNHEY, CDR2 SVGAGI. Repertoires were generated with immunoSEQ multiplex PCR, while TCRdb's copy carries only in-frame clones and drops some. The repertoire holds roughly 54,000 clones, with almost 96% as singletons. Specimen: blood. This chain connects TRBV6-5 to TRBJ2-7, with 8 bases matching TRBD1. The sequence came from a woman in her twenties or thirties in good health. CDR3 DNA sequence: TGTGCCAGCCAGGGGGCGCGGGAGCAGTACTTC. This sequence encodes CASQGAREQYF.